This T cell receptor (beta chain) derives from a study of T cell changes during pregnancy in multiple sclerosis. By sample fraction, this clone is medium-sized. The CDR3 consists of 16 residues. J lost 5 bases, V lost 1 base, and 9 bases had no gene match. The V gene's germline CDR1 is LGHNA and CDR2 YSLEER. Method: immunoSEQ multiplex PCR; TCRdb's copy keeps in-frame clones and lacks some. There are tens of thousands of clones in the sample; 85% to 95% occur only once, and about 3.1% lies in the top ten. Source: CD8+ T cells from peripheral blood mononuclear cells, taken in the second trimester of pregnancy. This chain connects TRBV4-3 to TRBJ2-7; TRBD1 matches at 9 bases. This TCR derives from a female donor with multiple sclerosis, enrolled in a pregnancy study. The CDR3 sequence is CASSQATGTGSNEQYF. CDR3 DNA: TGCGCCAGCAGCCAAGCTACCGGGACAGGGAGCAACGAGCAGTACTTC.